This T cell receptor beta chain is drawn from a study of blood T cell repertoires in COVID-19. Trimming shortened V by 10 bases and J by 0 bases, and 18 bases separated the two germline ends. This CDR3 is built from 15 residues. The V gene's germline CDR1 is ENHRY and CDR2 SYGVKD. Produced via immunoSEQ multiplex PCR; TCRdb's table is partial and in-frame only. Of about 330,000 clones detected, around 92% appear once; the ten largest clones hold about 6.8%. This clone was found once. V is TRBV10-3 and J is TRBJ1-1, with D perhaps matching TRBD1 (5 bases). The sequenced sample was peripheral blood. This TCR derives from a man younger than 30 who had recovered from COVID-19. CDR3: CATTKTGGLNTEAFF. As DNA, the CDR3 is TGTGCCACAACCAAAACGGGGGGACTGAACACTGAAGCTTTCTTT.